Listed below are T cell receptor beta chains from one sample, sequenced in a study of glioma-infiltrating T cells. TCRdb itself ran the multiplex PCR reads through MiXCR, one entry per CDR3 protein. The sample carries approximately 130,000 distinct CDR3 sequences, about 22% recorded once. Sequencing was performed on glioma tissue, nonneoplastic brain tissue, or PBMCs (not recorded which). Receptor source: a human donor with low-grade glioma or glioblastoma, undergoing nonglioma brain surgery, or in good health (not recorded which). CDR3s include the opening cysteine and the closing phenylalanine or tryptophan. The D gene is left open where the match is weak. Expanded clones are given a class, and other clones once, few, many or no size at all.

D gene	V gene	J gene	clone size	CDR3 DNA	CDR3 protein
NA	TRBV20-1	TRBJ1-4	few	TGCAGTGCTAGTTCCGAAGGGGGGCCTTATGAAAAACTGTTTTTT	CSASSEGGPYEKLFF
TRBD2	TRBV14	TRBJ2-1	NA	TGTGCCAGCAGCTCCCTAGGGGAGGGTTTCGACAATGAGCAGTTCTTC	CASSSLGEGFDNEQFF
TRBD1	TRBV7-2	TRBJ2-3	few	TGTGCCAGCAGCTTCGGACAGGGGGCCACAGATACGCAGTATTTT	CASSFGQGATDTQYF
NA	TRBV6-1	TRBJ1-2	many	TGTGCCAGCAGTGCCCGTCAGGGCACTAACTATGGCTACACCTTC	CASSARQGTNYGYTF
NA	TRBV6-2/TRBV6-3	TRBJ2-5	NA	TGTGCCAGCAGTTACTCAGGACTAGAGGGGGTTGAGACCCAGTACTTC	CASSYSGLEGVETQYF
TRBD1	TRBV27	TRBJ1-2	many	TGTGCCAGCAGTTTTATGGGACAGGGGGCAGTAAACTATGGCTACACCTTC	CASSFMGQGAVNYGYTF
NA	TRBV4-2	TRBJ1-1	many	TGTGCCAGCAGCCAACGGGTCACAAGCCCCACTGAAGCTTTCTTT	CASSQRVTSPTEAFF
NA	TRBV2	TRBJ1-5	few	TGTGCCAGCAGTGATGGTGGAGTGCCAAATCAGCCCCAGCATTTT	CASSDGGVPNQPQHF
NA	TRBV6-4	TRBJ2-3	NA	TGTGCCAGCAGTGATGGGTATTCCACAGATACGCAGTATTTT	CASSDGYSTDTQYF
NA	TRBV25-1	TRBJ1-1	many	TGTGCCAGCAGTGAATCCCTGACAGCTAACTTGAACACTGAAGCTTTCTTT	CASSESLTANLNTEAFF
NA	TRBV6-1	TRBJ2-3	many	TGTGCCAGCAGTAGGGTGGGGGACACAGATACGCAGTATTTT	CASSRVGDTDTQYF
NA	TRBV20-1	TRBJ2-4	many	TGCAGTGCTAGAGATTCAGAAGGGAGCATTCAGTACTTC	CSARDSEGSIQYF
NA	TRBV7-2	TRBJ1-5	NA	TGTGCCAGTAGAACCCCGGCGGAGGGCAATCAGCCCCAGCATTTT	CASRTPAEGNQPQHF
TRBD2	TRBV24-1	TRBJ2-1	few	TGTGCCACCAGTCCGACCGGGGGGAGGGCTATGGGCGAGCAGTTCTTC	CATSPTGGRAMGEQFF
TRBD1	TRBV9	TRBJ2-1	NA	TGTGCCAGCAGCGTCGGGGACAGAACTAACAATGAGCAGTTCTTC	CASSVGDRTNNEQFF
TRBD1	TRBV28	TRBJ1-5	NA	TGTGCCGGGACAGGGACCAATCAGCCCCAGCATTTT	CAGTGTNQPQHF
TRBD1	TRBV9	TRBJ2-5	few	TGTGCCAGCAGCGTTGGGACAGGTTCCCCCGCAGAGACCCAGTACTTC	CASSVGTGSPAETQYF
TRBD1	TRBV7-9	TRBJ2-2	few	TGTGCCAGCAGCTTAGTAGGGACAGACACCGGGGAGCTGTTTTTT	CASSLVGTDTGELFF
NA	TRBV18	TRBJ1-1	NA	TGTGCCAGCTCACCAGGGACCGATCCTAAAGCTGAAGCTTTCTTT	CASSPGTDPKAEAFF
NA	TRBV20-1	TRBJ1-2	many	TGCAGTGCTACCGCCGACAGACTCTATGGCTACACCTTC	CSATADRLYGYTF
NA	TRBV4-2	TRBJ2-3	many	TGTGCCAGCAGCCAAGCAGCTGGACGGGGGTCTCAGACAGATACGCAGTATTTT	CASSQAAGRGSQTDTQYF
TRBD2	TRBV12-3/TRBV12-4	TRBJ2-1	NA	TGTGCCAGCAGTTTAACGGGGGGGTATGGCAATGAGCAGTTCTTC	CASSLTGGYGNEQFF
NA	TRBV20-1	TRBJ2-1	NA	TGCAGTGCTACAAGAGGCAATGAGCAGTTCTTC	CSATRGNEQFF
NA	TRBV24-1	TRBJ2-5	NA	TGTGCCACCAGTGATTTGTCCTCAAGAGATACCCAGTACTTC	CATSDLSSRDTQYF
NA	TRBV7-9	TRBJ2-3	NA	TGTGCCAGCAGCTTAGTAGGGGGCACAGATACGCAGTATTTT	CASSLVGGTDTQYF
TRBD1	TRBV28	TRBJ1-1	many	TGTGCCAGCAAACCCTCAGGGGGAAGCACTGAAGCTTTCTTT	CASKPSGGSTEAFF
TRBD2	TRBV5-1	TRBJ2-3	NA	TGCGCCAGCAGCATCACTAGCGGGGGGGCCATCACAGATACGCAGTATTTT	CASSITSGGAITDTQYF
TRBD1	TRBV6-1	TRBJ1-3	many	TGTGCCAGCAGTCAACAGGGGACGGGAAACACCATATATTTT	CASSQQGTGNTIYF
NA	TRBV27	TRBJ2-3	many	TGTGCCAGCAGTACTGGGCCGACAGATACGCAGTATTTT	CASSTGPTDTQYF
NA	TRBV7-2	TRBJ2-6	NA	TGTGCCAGCAGCTTTGGGCAGTCCGGGGCCAACGTCCTGACTTTC	CASSFGQSGANVLTF
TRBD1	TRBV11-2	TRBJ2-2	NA	TGTGCCAGCAGTCTCAACAGGGGACGAACCGGGGAGCTGTTTTTT	CASSLNRGRTGELFF
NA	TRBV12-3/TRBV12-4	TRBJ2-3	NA	TGTGCCAGCAGCTCGCCCGGGACACCTACCACAGATACGCAGTATTTT	CASSSPGTPTTDTQYF
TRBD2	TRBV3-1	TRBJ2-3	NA	TGTGCCAGCAGCGGACCGACCACGACTAGCGGGGGGGCAGATACGCAGTATTTT	CASSGPTTTSGGADTQYF
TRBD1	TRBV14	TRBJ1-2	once	TGTGCCAGCAGCCAAGTTGGTTTACAGGGGAACTATGGCTACACCTTC	CASSQVGLQGNYGYTF
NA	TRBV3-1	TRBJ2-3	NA	TGTGCCAGCAGCCAAGCCCGGACTGATACGCAGTATTTT	CASSQARTDTQYF
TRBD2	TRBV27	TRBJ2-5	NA	TGTGCCGGCAGTTCGGAGCGGGGAGAGACCCAGTACTTC	CAGSSERGETQYF
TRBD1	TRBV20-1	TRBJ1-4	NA	TGCAGTGCTGTCCGGGACAGGGGGCCTAATGAAAAACTGTTTTTT	CSAVRDRGPNEKLFF
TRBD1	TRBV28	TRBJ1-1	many	TGTGCCAGCAGTTCCGGGACAGGGGGGACTCTCTTT	CASSSGTGGTLF
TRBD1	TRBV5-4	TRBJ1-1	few	TGTGCCAGCAGCATGGGACAGGGGGGTACTGAAGCTTTCTTT	CASSMGQGGTEAFF
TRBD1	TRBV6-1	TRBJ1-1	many	TGTGCCAGCAGGGGGACAGGGATAAACACTGAAGCTTTCTTT	CASRGTGINTEAFF
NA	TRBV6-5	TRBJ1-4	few	TGTGCCAGCAGTTACTCTCAGGGCCTTGGTGAAAAACTGTTTTTT	CASSYSQGLGEKLFF
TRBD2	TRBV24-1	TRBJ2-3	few	TGTGCCACCAGTGACCAAACTAGCGGTACAGATACGCAGTATTTT	CATSDQTSGTDTQYF
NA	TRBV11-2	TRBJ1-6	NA	TGTGCCAGCAGCTTAAACCTCTATAATTCACCCCTCCACTTT	CASSLNLYNSPLHF
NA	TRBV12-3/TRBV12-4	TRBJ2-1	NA	TGTGCCAGCAGTTTAGTAGAAGAGACCTACAATGAGCAGTTCTTC	CASSLVEETYNEQFF